This is a list of T cell receptor beta chains from one sample in a study of T cells generated in artificial thymic organoids. A single record per CDR3 protein comes from TCRdb applying MiXCR to the 5' RACE reads. The sample carries 7,500 to 9,000 distinct CDR3 sequences, 20% to 30% recorded once. For these TCRs, the target antigens are not known. Sample: naive CD8+ T cells grown in artificial thymic organoids from cord blood stem and progenitor cells. The receptors stem from a human donor who gave cord blood stem cells for thymic organoid culture, a cardiac surgery patient who gave postnatal thymus, or a blood donor (not recorded which). CDR3s include the opening cysteine and the closing phenylalanine or tryptophan. A D gene is named only where the DNA matches it firmly. Clone size, where shown, is once, few, many, or a class for clones that have expanded.

NA	TRBJ1-2	11	medium-sized	TRBV20-1	TGCAGTGCTACCGAGCTCTATGGCTACACCTTC	CSATELYGYTF
TRBD1	TRBJ2-5	15	few	TRBV4-3	TGCGCCAGCAGCCAAGAGGACAGGGGGAGGGAGACCCAGTACTTC	CASSQEDRGRETQYF
NA	TRBJ2-5	15	few	TRBV12-3/TRBV12-4	TGTGCCAGCAGTTTAGGGCGGGGCCCACAAGAGACCCAGTACTTC	CASSLGRGPQETQYF
TRBD2	TRBJ2-3	15	once	TRBV4-1	TGCGCCAGCAGAAAGGCTAGCGGGAGGACAGATACGCAGTATTTT	CASRKASGRTDTQYF
NA	TRBJ1-2	16	NA	TRBV6-6	TGTGCCAGCCAAGGGAGCAGGGCCCTAGCTAACTATGGCTACACCTTC	CASQGSRALANYGYTF
NA	TRBJ2-3	15	medium-sized	TRBV5-5	TGTGCCAGCAGCTTGATGGCAGGAGGGGCAGATACGCAGTATTTT	CASSLMAGGADTQYF
TRBD2	TRBJ2-2	13	medium-sized	TRBV7-3	TGTGCCAGCAGTCCGGGGGGCACCGGGGAGCTGTTTTTT	CASSPGGTGELFF
NA	TRBJ1-5	16	few	TRBV5-1	TGCGCCAGCAGCCCCACGGGGGGAAGTAGCAATCAGCCCCAGCATTTT	CASSPTGGSSNQPQHF
NA	TRBJ2-1	18	few	TRBV4-3	TGCGCCAGCAGCCAAAACACTTACAGGGATTCTTCCTACAATGAGCAGTTCTTC	CASSQNTYRDSSYNEQFF
NA	TRBJ2-7	14	few	TRBV6-2/TRBV6-3	TGTGCCAGCAGTTACTCGTGCAGGGTATACGAGCAGTACTTC	CASSYSCRVYEQYF
NA	TRBJ1-1	12	few	TRBV6-2/TRBV6-3	TGTGCCAGCAGTTACCGAGCCACTGAAGCTTTCTTT	CASSYRATEAFF
NA	TRBJ2-3	15	once	TRBV25-1	TGTGCCGGCAGTGAATTTAGCTCCAGCACAGATACGCAGTATTTT	CAGSEFSSSTDTQYF
NA	TRBJ1-3	14	NA	TRBV5-1	TGTGCCGGCAGCTTGTATGACTCTGGAAACACCATATATTTT	CAGSLYDSGNTIYF
NA	TRBJ1-4	16	NA	TRBV10-3	TGTGCCATCAGTGAGTCGATGCGGGGATCCAATGAAAAACTGTTTTTT	CAISESMRGSNEKLFF
TRBD1	TRBJ2-1	13	NA	TRBV5-1	TGCGCCAGCAGCTTCCGGGACAGGAAAGAGCAGTTCTTC	CASSFRDRKEQFF
NA	TRBJ2-7	14	few	TRBV19	TGTGCCAGTAGTATAGGACTGCCCTCCTACGAGCAGTACTTC	CASSIGLPSYEQYF
NA	TRBJ1-2	13	few	TRBV12-3/TRBV12-4	TGTGCCAGCAGTTTCCCAGCTAACTATGGCTACACCTTC	CASSFPANYGYTF
NA	TRBJ2-7	13	medium-sized	TRBV7-2	TGTGCCAGCAGCTTCGTCCCCTCCTACGAGCAGTACTTC	CASSFVPSYEQYF
NA	TRBJ2-2	16	medium-sized	TRBV4-3	TGCGCCAGCAGCCAAGTCGGCGGCCCGAACACCGGGGAGCTGTTTTTT	CASSQVGGPNTGELFF
NA	TRBJ2-2	16	medium-sized	TRBV20-1	TGCAGTGCTAGAGGTCTGGAACAGGAGAACACCGGGGAGCTGTTTTTT	CSARGLEQENTGELFF
NA	TRBJ2-1	15	few	TRBV7-9	TGTGCCAGCAGCTTAGAACTAGTGCCCTACAATGAGCAGTTCTTC	CASSLELVPYNEQFF
NA	TRBJ2-7	15	few	TRBV4-1	TGCGCCAGCAGTTCAGACAGGCCCCCGACCTACGAGCAGTACTTC	CASSSDRPPTYEQYF
NA	TRBJ2-7	11	medium-sized	TRBV20-1	TGCAGTGCTGGCAGGGGATACGAGCAGTACTTC	CSAGRGYEQYF
NA	TRBJ2-4	14	medium-sized	TRBV4-1	TGCGCCAGCAGCCAAGATGGCAGGAAAAACATTCAGTACTTC	CASSQDGRKNIQYF
TRBD2	TRBJ2-5	11	medium-sized	TRBV4-2	TGTGCCAGCAGCCAAGGGGGGGGCCAGTACTTC	CASSQGGGQYF
TRBD1	TRBJ2-3	17	once	TRBV4-1	TGCGCCAGCAGCCAAGATACCACAGGGGGCGAGGTAGATACGCAGTATTTT	CASSQDTTGGEVDTQYF
TRBD1	TRBJ1-2	17	NA	TRBV4-1	TGCGCCAGCAGCCAAGAGCGGGGACAGGGGATTAACTATGGCTACACCTTC	CASSQERGQGINYGYTF
NA	TRBJ2-4	18	medium-sized	TRBV2	TGTGCCAGCAGTGAAGCGCTAGGGGGTTCTTTAGCCAAAAACATTCAGTACTTC	CASSEALGGSLAKNIQYF
NA	TRBJ1-2	15	NA	TRBV4-1	TGCGCCAGCAGCCAAGGGGGCAGGCCTTCCTATGGCTACACCTTC	CASSQGGRPSYGYTF
TRBD1	TRBJ2-3	15	NA	TRBV20-1	TGCAGTGCTAGAGAGGGGACAGGGGACAGGAATACGCAGTATTTT	CSAREGTGDRNTQYF
NA	TRBJ2-6	17	medium-sized	TRBV6-2/TRBV6-3	TGTGCCAGCAGTTACTTTACATATTTTCGAGGGGCCAACGTCCTGACTTTC	CASSYFTYFRGANVLTF
NA	TRBJ1-1	15	NA	TRBV4-2	TGTGCCAGCAGCCATCCCCTTGGAGAGGGGGCTGAAGCTTTCTTT	CASSHPLGEGAEAFF
TRBD1	TRBJ1-5	16	few	TRBV15	TGTGCCACCAGCAGAGATGCTGACAGGGACAATCAGCCCCAGCATTTT	CATSRDADRDNQPQHF
NA	TRBJ2-7	13	few	TRBV4-1	TGCGCCAGCAGCCAAGGGCGCTCCTACGAGCAGTACTTC	CASSQGRSYEQYF
NA	TRBJ1-2	15	medium-sized	TRBV12-3/TRBV12-4	TGTGCCAGCAGTCTATCTGGGGGGCGAAACTATGGCTACACCTTC	CASSLSGGRNYGYTF
NA	TRBJ1-2	12	medium-sized	TRBV6-1	TGTGCCAGCACCACCGGCGGCTATGGCTACACCTTC	CASTTGGYGYTF
NA	TRBJ2-4	12	medium-sized	TRBV25-1	TGTGCCAGCAGTGAATGGGAGGACATTCAGTACTTC	CASSEWEDIQYF